The 5 T cell receptor beta chains reported below all come from one sample, sequenced in a study of T cell repertoires in cytomegalovirus infection. TCRdb analysed the reads with MiXCR anew, one entry per CDR3 protein. The sample has approximately 730,000 distinct CDR3 sequences, about 30% seen once. The antigens of these receptors remain unknown. The sequencing here drew on cultured PBMCs, taken from culture after CMV antigen stimulation. The receptors were sampled from a human donor in good health (CMV status not recorded). Some clones in this sample may be carry-over from other donors' samples.

This clonotype was found a few times. The chain carries TRBV7-9 and TRBJ2-7; 8 nucleotides agree with TRBD1. This CDR3 comprises 14 residues. V was pared by 4 bases and J by 6 bases, with 8 bases of the junction left unmatched. CDR1 and CDR2 (germline): SEHNR, FQNEAQ (reference sequence). DNA for the CDR3: TGTGCCAGCAGCTCGTCGGGACAGGTAGCCGAGCAGTACTTC. Amino acids: CASSSSGQVAEQYF.

Details on this clonotype: Likely a read error: the CDR3 ends without its conserved phenylalanine or tryptophan. V usage is TRBV7-2 and J usage is TRBJ2-3; TRBD2 agrees at 7 bases. Germline CDR1 and CDR2: SGHTA and FQGNSA. The CDR3 runs to 15 residues. The V gene end was trimmed by 2 bases and the J gene end by 5 bases; junction bases not matched to a gene: 7. The CDR3 coding sequence is TGTGCCAGCAGCTTACAGGCGGGAGCTGGAGATACGCAGTATATT. Encoded protein: CASSLQAGAGDTQYI.

The table lists this clonotype with a few counts. The chain employs TRBV18 and TRBJ2-1; TRBD2 matches 8 bases. The V and J ends lost 1 base and 8 bases, in that order; junction bases with no gene match: 10. Per the germline V gene, CDR1 is KGHSH and CDR2 is LQKENI. The CDR3 runs 16 residues. CDR3 sequence: CASSPRTSLVGHEQFF. CDR3 nucleotides: TGTGCCAGCTCACCACGGACTAGCCTTGTCGGCCATGAGCAGTTCTTC.

This clonotype has a handful of counts. The chain joins TRBV11-2 to TRBJ1-6; 9 bases are shared with TRBD1. The CDR3 contains 19 residues. The junction had 15 bases not matched to a gene; V was cut back by 5 bases and J by 4 bases. CDR1 and CDR2 (germline): SGHAT, FQNNGV. The CDR3 loop reads CASSLRDRVGAGYNSPLHF. Written as DNA, the CDR3 is TGTGCCAGCAGCCTCCGGGACAGGGTAGGGGCCGGGTATAATTCACCCCTCCACTTT.

This sequence joins TRBV3-1 and TRBJ2-7, with a possible D match to TRBD2 (5 bases). The germline V gene encodes CDR1 LGHDT and CDR2 YNNKEL (reference sequence). With 1 base removed from V and 5 bases from J, the gap between germline ends came to 9 bases. This CDR3 has 13 amino acids. CDR3 loop: CASSQAGRDEQYF. In nucleotides, the CDR3 is TGTGCCAGCAGCCAAGCGGGAAGGGACGAGCAGTACTTC.